This T cell receptor beta chain was found in a study of T cells in Graves' hyperthyroidism and ophthalmopathy. Findings and caveats of the study: The blood repertoire included most of the expanded thyroid clonotypes above 0.001.

The CDR3 contains 17 residues. CDR1 and CDR2 (germline): MDHEN, SYDVKM. Trimming took off 2 bases at V and 0 bases at J, with 14 bases between the two ends. Amplified TCR beta CDR3 regions came from RNA transcripts. TCR CDR3 underwent first-round RT-PCR with the HTBI primer set. MiXCR, applied by TCRdb to the multiplex PCR reads, yields one record per CDR3 protein. Here the sample spans about 350,000 distinct CDR3 sequences, around 18% being singletons. This clonotype was picked up many times. Its antigen is still unknown. Sequences were obtained from blood. The chain employs TRBV28 and TRBJ2-4; D gene uncertain. The TCR was taken from a woman between 35 and 50 years old with Graves' ophthalmopathy. CDR3 loop: CASSLATAKLAKNIQYF. CDR3 in DNA: TGTGCCAGCAGTTTAGCAACAGCGAAGCTAGCCAAAAACATTCAGTACTTC.